The 16 T cell receptor beta chains in this list originate from one sample, sequenced in a study of T-cell memory formation after mild COVID-19. One entry per CDR3 protein results from TCRdb running MiXCR on the 5' RACE reads. The sample holds fewer than 350,000 distinct CDR3 sequences, over 7% seen once. Sequenced material: PBMCs or a T cell subset sorted from them (not recorded which). Receptors were obtained from a man aged 18-30 years who had mild COVID-19 (a few samples of this study predate the infection). Cell type and time point are not known.

The genes are TRBV6-1 and TRBJ2-3; 7 positions agree with TRBD2. Trimming removed 2 bases from V and 2 bases from J; junction bases left unmatched: 7. The CDR3 has 16 amino acids. Germline CDR1 MNHNS, CDR2 SASEGT. The CDR3 bases are TGTGCCAGCAGTGAACCGAACCTAGCGGACACAGATACGCAGTATTTT. This encodes CASSEPNLADTDTQYF.

With regard to this clonotype: A junction boundary mismatches the germline segment, possibly from a read error. The chain links TRBV7-7 to TRBJ2-1; D call uncertain. Germline V gives CDR1 SSHAT, CDR2 FNYEAQ (reference sequence). The CDR3 is 13 amino acids. CDR3 nucleotide sequence: TGTGCTAGCAGCCCGGACCATTCGGATGAGCAGTTCTTC. This translates into CASSPDHSDEQFF. The whole variable domain, remainder taken from reference TRBV7-7 and TRBJ2-1, is GAGVSQSPRYKVTKRGQDVTLRCDPISSHATLYWYQQALGQGPEFLTYFNYEAQPDKSGLPSDRFSAERPEGSISTLTIQRTEQRDSAMYRCASSPDHSDEQFFGPGTRLTVL.

The chain combines TRBV2 with TRBJ2-6; D ambiguous. This CDR3 contains 15 residues. The V end lost 0 bases, the J end lost 0 bases, and 3 bases lay between the germline ends. Germline V gene lookup returns CDR1 SNHLY and CDR2 FYNNEI. This chain's CDR3 is CASSEARSGANVLTF. The CDR3, as DNA: TGTGCCAGCAGTGAAGCTCGCTCTGGGGCCAACGTCCTGACTTTC.

The J gene is TRBJ2-2, the V gene TRBV7-6; 7 bases map to TRBD2. The CDR3 is made up of 15 amino acids. Germline V lookup: CDR1 SGHVS, CDR2 FNYEAQ. The V segment lost 1 base and the J segment 4 bases; nucleotides outside the gene matches: 3. The DNA for the CDR3 is TGTGCCAGCAGCTTAGGCGGGGGAAGCACCGGGGAGCTGTTTTTT. Its translation is CASSLGGGSTGELFF.

This clonotype was detected only a few times. The chain is built from TRBV4-1 and TRBJ1-6; D call uncertain. This CDR3 is 18 amino acids long. Trimming removed 6 bases at V and 8 bases at J, with 26 bases between. CDR1 MGHRA and CDR2 YSYEKL come from the germline V gene. CDR3 loop: CASRNALLGRVKDSPLHF. CDR3 coding DNA: TGCGCCAGCAGGAATGCCCTGTTGGGTCGTGTGAAGGATTCACCCCTCCACTTT.

This clonotype came up many times. The chain has TRBV6-6 and TRBJ2-2, with TRBD2 identical over 11 bases. CDR3 length equals 16 residues. Trimming cost V 6 bases and J 1 base; bases outside gene matches: 4. The germline gives CDR1 MNHNY, CDR2 SVGAGI (reference sequence). Here the CDR3 reads CASRSTSGGNTGELFF. The CDR3 DNA is TGTGCCAGCAGGTCTACTAGCGGGGGGAACACCGGGGAGCTGTTTTTT.

The chain has TRBV7-2 and TRBJ2-1; D is undetermined. The V end lost 4 bases, the J end lost 8 bases, and 12 bases lay between the germline ends. This CDR3 comprises 13 residues. Per germline, CDR1 SGHTA and CDR2 FQGNSA. The CDR3 DNA sequence: TGTGCCAGCAGCTCGAGCCCTCTCGATGAGCAGTTCTTC. Protein: CASSSSPLDEQFF.

This clonotype was picked up a small number of times. The chain is built from TRBV7-9 and TRBJ1-2; possibly TRBD1 for D (5 bases). V was shortened by 4 bases and J by 6 bases, with 18 bases between the two germline ends. CDR3 length: 15 amino acids. CDR1 is SEHNR and CDR2 is FQNEAQ in the germline V gene (reference sequence). Here the CDR3 reads CASSSKDSVRDGYTF. CDR3 bases: TGTGCCAGCAGCTCCAAAGACAGCGTCCGAGATGGCTACACCTTC. The full variable domain, completed using reference TRBV7-9 and TRBJ1-2, is DTGVSQNPRHKITKRGQNVTFRCDPISEHNRLYWYRQTLGQGPEFLTYFQNEAQLEKSRLLSDRFSAERPKGSFSTLEIQRTEQGDSAMYLCASSSKDSVRDGYTFGSGTRLTVV.

V and J are TRBV4-1 and TRBJ2-7; 8 bases map to TRBD2. The CDR3 has 14 amino acids. Looked up from germline, CDR1 is MGHRA and CDR2 is YSYEKL. The ends lost 2 bases at V and 4 bases at J; junction bases unmatched: 4. The CDR3 is CASSQTGGPYEQYF. The CDR3 region has the DNA TGCGCCAGCAGCCAAACGGGGGGGCCTTACGAGCAGTACTTC.

In its sample, this clonotype was seen many times. CDR3 in DNA: TGCAGCGTTGGTTACAGGGGTGGCGGGGAGCTGTTTTTT. Amino acid sequence: CSVGYRGGGELFF. This rearrangement joins TRBV29-1 to TRBJ2-2, with TRBD1 matching over 7 bases. The CDR3 loop spans 13 amino acids. V shed 4 bases and J 7 bases; nucleotides not matched to a gene: 6. CDR1 is SQVTM, CDR2 ANQGSEA, per germline.

V gene TRBV7-2 combines with J gene TRBJ2-1; TRBD2 agrees at 8 bases. The CDR3 extends over 15 amino acids. V shed 7 bases, J shed 5 bases, and the junction held 10 bases outside the gene matches. Germline loops: CDR1 SGHTA, CDR2 FQGNSA. CDR3 sequence: CASTNRRGANNEQFF. The CDR3 coding sequence is TGTGCCAGCACCAACCGGCGGGGGGCAAACAATGAGCAGTTCTTC.

This clonotype has only a few counts. V is TRBV6-5 and J is TRBJ2-3, with D tentatively TRBD2 (5 bases). The germline V and J ends were trimmed by 6 bases and 6 bases, with 19 bases remaining between them. Germline CDR1 and CDR2: MNHEY and SVGAGI. The CDR3 loop spans 15 amino acids. Here the CDR3 reads CASRTWKGGSDTQYF. CDR3 in DNA: TGTGCCAGCAGGACCTGGAAAGGAGGCTCCGATACGCAGTATTTT.

J is TRBJ2-4 and V is TRBV21-1; TRBD1 was called by the table and not checked on the DNA. TRBV21-1 is reported as a pseudogene. CDR3 length: 17 amino acids. Written as DNA, the CDR3 is TGTGCCAGCGGCAAGCCAAGTACAGGGGTGGATATGTACATTCAGTACTTC. It translates to CASGKPSTGVDMYIQYF.

Ten or more counts support this clonotype. The rearrangement joins TRBV5-1 to TRBJ1-1; perhaps TRBD1 as D (6 bases). The CDR3 has 14 residues. Per germline, CDR1 SGHRS and CDR2 YFSETQ. V was trimmed by 0 bases and J by 11 bases, leaving 17 bases between them. The CDR3 nucleotides read TGCGCCAGCAGCTTGGAGTCCTACAGGGATGCTGCTTTCTTT. The encoded protein is CASSLESYRDAAFF.

This clonotype appeared a few times. The V and J genes are TRBV18 and TRBJ2-1, with a tentative D call TRBD2 (6 bases). CDR3 length equals 16 residues. Trimming cost V 0 bases and J 7 bases, with 16 bases left between them. Germline CDR1 KGHSH, CDR2 LQKENI. CDR3 DNA sequence: TGTGCCAGCTCACCACCCGTCAGCCGGGGGTTTAATGAGCAGTTCTTC. Translating gives CASSPPVSRGFNEQFF.

Many counts were recorded for this clonotype. The chain is built from TRBV29-1 and TRBJ2-3; 9 nucleotides align to TRBD2. V trimming: 8 bases; J trimming: 3 bases; junction bases outside the gene matches: 3. Germline CDR1 reads SQVTM; CDR2 reads ANQGSEA. The CDR3 is made up of 12 amino acids. The CDR3 DNA is TGCAGCTTAGGACTAGCGACAGATACGCAGTATTTT. Its translation is CSLGLATDTQYF.